One sample yielded the 24 T cell receptor beta chains listed below, sequenced in a study of tumor-infiltrating lymphocytes in oesophageal squamous cell carcinoma. MiXCR, applied by TCRdb to the PCR reads, yields one record per CDR3 protein. The sample includes approximately 9,400 distinct CDR3 sequences, approximately 58% seen only once; the top ten take roughly 27%. Sample: esophageal tumor tissue. The source is a female donor with esophageal squamous cell carcinoma.

The V gene is TRBV7-4, the J gene TRBJ2-7, with 8 bases aligning to TRBD1. Germline values: CDR1 SGHVT, CDR2 SQSDAQ. CDR3 size: 12 residues. The J segment lost 7 bases and the V segment lost 3 bases, leaving 2 bases of the junction unmatched. The chain's CDR3 is CASSFGTGEQYF. CDR3 coding DNA: TGTGCCAGCAGCTTTGGGACAGGAGAGCAGTACTTC. The full variable domain, its missing parts supplied by reference TRBV7-4 and TRBJ2-7, is GAGVSQSPRYKVAKRGRDVALRCDSISGHVTLYWYRQTLGQGSEVLTYSQSDAQRDKSGRPSGRFSAERPERSVSTLKIQRTEQGDSAVYLCASSFGTGEQYFGPGTRLTVT.

The chain employs TRBV7-6 and TRBJ2-1; D possibly corresponds to TRBD1 (5 bases). The CDR3 consists of 16 residues. V was clipped by 5 bases and J by 0 bases, with 14 bases between them. From germline, CDR1 is SGHVS and CDR2 FNYEAQ. DNA for the CDR3: TGTGCCAGCAGCGCGGACACTTCGAGCTCCTACAATGAGCAGTTCTTC. Translation: CASSADTSSSYNEQFF.

The chain joins TRBV24-1 to TRBJ1-1; no firm D call. The CDR3 is 12 amino acids. Germline loops: CDR1 KGHDR, CDR2 SFDVKD. Deletions cut 3 bases from V and 1 base from J, with 2 bases between. CDR3 sequence (DNA): TGTGCCACCAGTGATCCGAACACTGAAGCTTTCTTT. Translated, it gives CATSDPNTEAFF.

The chain carries TRBV7-6 and TRBJ2-4; a weak D match, TRBD2 (6 bases). Trimming shortened V by 3 bases and J by 13 bases, and 10 bases separated the two germline ends. The CDR3 contains 11 residues. Germline V gene data show CDR1 as SGHVS and CDR2 as FNYEAQ. The chain's CDR3 is CASSFREEQYF. The DNA of the CDR3 is TGTGCCAGCAGCTTCAGGGAGGAGCAGTACTTC.

By sample fraction, this clonotype is medium-sized (0.01 to 0.1%). This chain joins TRBV28 and TRBJ2-7; D is ambiguous. The germline gives CDR1 MDHEN, CDR2 SYDVKM. The V end lost 6 bases, the J end lost 2 bases, and 17 bases lay between the germline ends. The CDR3 runs 15 residues. For the CDR3, the DNA is TGTGCCAGCAGCCAGCACCCGGGCCAAACCTACGAGCAGTACTTC. As protein: CASSQHPGQTYEQYF.

This clonotype is labeled large (0.1 to 1%). This chain uses TRBV6-6 with TRBJ2-1; D is possibly TRBD1 (6 bases). The CDR3 loop spans 18 amino acids. V was shortened by 0 bases and J by 5 bases, with 20 bases between the two germline ends. Germline lookup yields CDR1 MNHNY and CDR2 SVGAGI (reference sequence). Here the CDR3 DNA reads TGTGCCAGCAGTTACTCTCCTGGCCTCGGGACACATAACAATGAGCAGTTCTTC. Translated: CASSYSPGLGTHNNEQFF.

The rearrangement links TRBV6-1 to TRBJ2-5, with 8 bases identical to TRBD1. TRBJ2-1 matches the DNA end more closely, so the J call is doubtful. Germline V gene sequence: CDR1 MNHNS, CDR2 SASEGT. This CDR3 has 13 residues. The CDR3 loop reads CASSFTGGNEQFF. CDR3 coding DNA: TGTGCCAGCAGTTTCACAGGGGGCAATGAGCAGTTCTTC.

With respect to this clonotype: One end of the junction is discordant with germline, which a read error may explain. The CDR3 spells CASSLDTGYEQYF. The CDR3 nucleotides are TGTGCTAGCAGCTTAGATACGGGGTACGAGCAGTACTTC. This rearrangement joins TRBV7-6 to TRBJ2-3; D may be TRBD2 (5 bases). Matching the DNA end better, TRBJ2-7 makes the J call doubtful. The CDR3 spans 13 residues. Looked up from germline, CDR1 is SGHVS and CDR2 is FNYEAQ.

The sample holds many counts of this clonotype. This chain links TRBV5-4 with TRBJ2-5, with a weak D call TRBD2 (5 bases). Per germline, CDR1 SGHNT and CDR2 YYREEE (reference sequence). V was clipped by 0 bases and J by 4 bases, with 16 bases between them. This CDR3 is 16 amino acids long. CDR3 nucleotide sequence: TGTGCCAGCAGCTTGGAAGCGGAGCGACTCCTAGAGACCCAGTACTTC. Amino acids: CASSLEAERLLETQYF.

The chain joins TRBV7-2 to TRBJ1-1; the match to TRBD2 covers 9 bases. The DNA end is a closer match to TRBJ2-4, so the J assignment may be wrong. The CDR3 runs to 17 residues. Germline CDR1 and CDR2: SGHTA and FQGNSA. The CDR3 DNA reads TGTGCCAGCAGCCCGCACGTAGCGGGAGTAGCCAAAAACATTCAGTACTTC. This gives the protein CASSPHVAGVAKNIQYF.

This chain links TRBV5-1 with TRBJ2-5; 7 bases line up with TRBD2. Germline CDR1 reads SGHRS; CDR2 reads YFSETQ. The V gene end was trimmed by 4 bases and the J gene end by 2 bases; junction bases not matched to a gene: 5. The CDR3 contains 14 residues. The CDR3 loop reads CASSSGTEQETQYF. The CDR3 DNA sequence: TGCGCCAGCAGCAGCGGGACGGAACAAGAGACCCAGTACTTC.

This rearrangement joins TRBV6-5 to TRBJ1-1; possibly TRBD1 for D (6 bases). This CDR3 region has 13 residues. Trimming pared 6 bases from V and 2 bases from J, leaving 10 bases between. In germline, CDR1 is MNHEY, CDR2 SVGAGI. CDR3 nucleotides: TGTGCCAGCAGCCACAGGGAAAACACTGAAGCTTTCTTT. This gives the protein CASSHRENTEAFF.

A remark on this clonotype: The junction shows a germline mismatch at one end, possibly a read error. This chain joins TRBV5-3 and TRBJ2-5; a weak D match, TRBD1 (5 bases). The end of the DNA is better explained by TRBJ1-2, so the J call may be wrong. TRBV5-3 is reported as an ORF; its role is uncertain. There are 15 residues in the CDR3. The CDR3 DNA reads as TGTGCCAGCAGCTTGGGGGTTACAAACGCCTATGGCTACACCTTC. Translated, it gives CASSLGVTNAYGYTF.

J is TRBJ1-1 and V is TRBV15, with D maybe TRBD1 (6 bases). V was cut by 1 base and J by 5 bases, with 14 bases left in between. The CDR3 spans 15 residues. Per the germline V gene, CDR1 is LNHNV and CDR2 is YYDKDF (reference sequence). In DNA, the CDR3 is TGTGCCACCAGCAGAGTTTTTACAGGGCGTACTGAAGCTTTCTTT. This sequence encodes CATSRVFTGRTEAFF.

Many counts were recorded for this clonotype. Since a much larger clone is just one base distant, this may be a read error. The chain joins TRBV24-1 to TRBJ2-7; D is tentatively TRBD1 or TRBD2 (5 bases each). Trimming took 3 bases from V and 7 from J, leaving 21 bases between them. CDR3 size: 16 residues. Germline values: CDR1 KGHDR, CDR2 SFDVKD. For the CDR3, the DNA is TGTGCCACCAGTGATCCCCGGGACGGAATCTACAATGAGCAGTACTTC. Translation: CATSDPRDGIYNEQYF.

The CDR3 nucleotides are TGCGCCAGCAGTGAGGGGGCGAGAAAAGAGACCCAGTACTTC. Protein product: CASSEGARKETQYF. The chain combines TRBV10-2 with TRBJ2-5, with D tentatively TRBD1 (5 bases). Trimming cost V 2 bases and J 3 bases, with 10 bases left between them. Germline CDR1 is WSHSY and CDR2 is SAAADI. The CDR3 is 14 amino acids.

The chain couples TRBV19 to TRBJ2-1, with D hard to call. Germline CDR1 reads LNHDA; CDR2 reads SQIVND (reference sequence). V was cut by 3 bases and J by 10 bases, with 7 bases left in between. The CDR3 totals 11 residues. CDR3 in DNA: TGTGCCAGTAGTATGGATGTAGAGCAGTTCTTC. Translation: CASSMDVEQFF.

J is TRBJ2-6 and V is TRBV7-3; the D gene could be TRBD1 or TRBD2 (7 bases each). The CDR3 runs 18 residues. The germline V and J ends were trimmed by 1 base and 0 bases, with 13 bases remaining between them. Per the germline V gene, CDR1 is SGHTA and CDR2 is FQGTGA. CDR3 sequence: CASSLSVRGGSGANVLTF. The CDR3 DNA reads TGTGCCAGCAGCTTAAGTGTCAGGGGGGGCTCTGGGGCCAACGTCCTGACTTTC.

The DNA of the CDR3 is TGTGCCAGCAGCTTGGGTCGGACTAGCAGAAGCTCCTACAATGAGCAGTTCTTC. Amino acids: CASSLGRTSRSSYNEQFF. The chain carries TRBV7-4 and TRBJ2-1; 8 bases are shared with TRBD2. The germline gives CDR1 SGHVT, CDR2 SQSDAQ. The CDR3 consists of 18 residues. V shed 3 bases and J 0 bases; nucleotides not matched to a gene: 10.

The rearrangement joins TRBV28 to TRBJ2-7, with D possibly being TRBD1 (5 bases). Germline V gene data show CDR1 as MDHEN and CDR2 as SYDVKM. Trimming stripped 2 bases from V and 6 bases from J, with 11 bases between. The CDR3 is 13 amino acids. The CDR3 protein is CASSLPGPGEQYF. CDR3 DNA sequence: TGTGCCAGCAGTTTACCAGGGCCGGGCGAGCAGTACTTC.

Concerning this clonotype: No DNA is shown, since the ends of the CDR3 on it are uncertain; the CDR3 is the one TCRdb lists. The chain couples TRBV7-5 to TRBJ2-2; the DNA was not compared with TRBD1, the D call given in the table. TRBV7-5 is shown as a pseudogene. The CDR3 length equals 19 residues, ends included. CDR3 region: CISVPEASDRVSPDGELFF.

The chain combines TRBV12-3 or TRBV12-4 with TRBJ2-5, with D possibly matching TRBD1 (6 bases). V was shortened by 1 base and J by 5 bases, with 14 bases between the two germline ends. The CDR3 is 15 residues long. Written as DNA, the CDR3 is TGTGCCAGCAGTTTAGGGGGGCCTAGAGGGGAGACCCAGTACTTC. Protein product: CASSLGGPRGETQYF.

In its sample, this clonotype ranks as medium-sized. The V call is TRBV5-1, the J call TRBJ2-3; a possible D gene is TRBD2 (6 bases). The germline V and J ends were trimmed by 0 bases and 7 bases, with 12 bases remaining between them. Germline loops: CDR1 SGHRS, CDR2 YFSETQ. CDR3 length: 14 amino acids. CDR3 sequence: CASSLDGAGNTQYF. The CDR3 DNA reads TGCGCCAGCAGCTTGGACGGCGCGGGGAATACGCAGTATTTT.

V and J are TRBV7-9 and TRBJ2-5; 11 bases line up with TRBD1. CDR3 length: 16 amino acids. Germline lookup yields CDR1 SEHNR and CDR2 FQNEAQ (reference sequence). V shed 5 bases, J shed 5 bases, and the junction held 10 bases outside the gene matches. Here the CDR3 reads CASSPGTGGLRETQYF. CDR3 coding DNA: TGTGCCAGCAGCCCCGGGACAGGGGGACTGAGGGAGACCCAGTACTTC.